This TCR beta chain was sequenced during a study of blood T cells in healthy people across ages. The wider study: With template switching, about one barcoded beta molecule was captured per two T cells.

Those donating, healthy Caucasian individuals from Russia, were aged about 6 to 95. A second about 7 to 12 cycle PCR used barcoded and J-beta primers. Tags on each cDNA molecule came from a template-switch adaptor with 12 random nucleotides. Per sample, CDR3-containing paired-end reads numbered at least 2.5 million. TCRdb called the 5' RACE reads again in MiXCR, with one record for every CDR3 protein. The sample carries some 800,000 distinct CDR3 sequences, 44% recorded once. Germline V lookup: CDR1 SGHDT, CDR2 YYEEEE. V was clipped by 1 base and J by 2 bases, with 10 bases between them. This CDR3 region has 16 residues. At least ten counts were recorded for this clonotype.

This chain connects TRBV5-6 to TRBJ2-6; a weak D match, TRBD1 (6 bases). The TCR sequence derives from a man in his fifties or sixties in good health. The material sequenced was blood. The CDR3 sequence: CASSLTGRPGANVLTF. CDR3 coding DNA: TGTGCCAGCAGCTTGACAGGGCGGCCTGGGGCCAACGTCCTGACTTTC.